Given below is one TCR beta chain in context. Its antigen target is currently unknown. Qualities for individual bases were not recorded, and no much larger clone is one base off. Inclusion was restricted to participants for whom at least one PBMC sample before ART initiation and at least two post-ART samples were available. All participants with HIV were treated in the United States of America. Before DNA extraction, cryopreserved samples of roughly 1-10 million PBMC were thawed and washed. At the time of the earliest PBMC sample for each participant with HIV, ages ranged from 23 to 54 years. PBMC samples from each participant spanned 1-4 timepoints before ART initiation and 2-8 timepoints after ART initiation, with a median of 7 samples. Serial HIV viral load, CD4+ T-cell count, ART history and demographic data were obtained for every participant. Genomic DNA was extracted from unsorted PBMC with a Qiagen kit on a QIAcube, processed in batches of 12 samples.

The immunoSEQ hsTCRB v3.0 assay was used at survey level resolution to sequence the TRB variable region. The target sequencing depth for TRB was roughly 35,000-55,000 T-cell genomes per sample. An Illumina MiSeq with a v3 150-cycle kit was used to sequence the pooled TRB libraries. The paper's data handling went like this. Repertoire analysis was performed in R inside a reproducible Nextflow workflow that covered QC, data transformation and analysis. Custom analyses were implemented in LymphoSeq2, an R package for AIRR-Seq data exploration. Four samples that produced fewer than 5000 total TRB sequences were removed, so 180 or so HIV repertoires were analyzed. Among the 170 to 200 HIV repertoires that were kept, under 60 were collected before ART initiation and about 130 were collected after ART initiation. Repertoires were downsampled to 5000 TRB nucleotide sequences, and summary statistics were averaged over 100 downsampling iterations. TRB sequences were retained for analysis only if CDR3 regions of at least seven amino acids were present. A Shannon entropy-derived clonality score and the Gini coefficient were used to measure diversity. Repertoire networks linked the top 5000 CDR3 amino acid sequences whenever two sequences differed by an edit distance of one. For TRB CDR3 amino acid sequences, GLIPH2 was used to predict antigen specificity groups and MHC restriction. To flag known CMV, EBV, HIV or tissue antigen associations, CDR3 amino acid sequences were matched against VDJdb and McPAS-TCR. Pre-ART, post-ART and control groups were compared with Wilcoxon signed-rank tests and Holm-Bonferroni correction. The table was pulled from immuneACCESS by TCRdb, which kept in-frame rearrangements only. Such tables lose some clones; where checked, under half of the loss comes from unresolved V genes, and the rest has no known cause. That table furnishes V, J and clone size, whereas the DNA furnished D and trimming. The sample table records around 30,000 clones; 70% to 85% of these occur just once. The top ten constitute just under 8.5% of the sample.

The junction shows trimming of 3 bases on V and 6 bases on J, and the gene matches do not reach 5 bases of it. From the cysteine through the phenylalanine, the CDR3 covers 14 amino acids. Left in the record is the CDR3 DNA by itself, 42 bases read in frame from the first base. As encoded in the germline V gene, CDR1 is MGHDK while CDR2 is SYGVNS. The data stem from a study of long-term antiretroviral therapy in people with HIV (dated by TCRdb to the early 2020s). As for the study more broadly: Collection of the earliest samples took place about a decade ahead of the 2015 WHO recommendation for immediate ART, at a time when ART was typically delayed until CD4 counts fell. Of the approximately 30 participants with HIV, roughly twelve were female. No cross-contamination during QIAcube processing turned up in test extractions that ran a monoclonal T-cell line alongside 33 polyclonal samples. From 30 adults with confirmed HIV infection, the cohort provided approximately 190 cryopreserved PBMC samples, gathered serially across a mean of about 6 years (range 1-12). This retrospective serial study examined whether starting ART and sustained HIV suppression were associated with changes in the composition and diversity of the TRB repertoire in peripheral blood. The research as a whole found: At every time point, the repertoire was dominated by expanded TRB clones first identified before ART initiation, although this dominance fluctuated and, in many PLHIV, declined after ART. The samples span the years 2004 to 2017, and the ART regimens used at that time may not be as effective as current regimens. Because pre-ART samples had limited cell numbers, unsorted PBMC were profiled rather than sorted CD4+ and CD8+ T cells. Since PBMC availability was limited, sequencing covered only the TCR beta chain, with no alpha chain pairing. Compared with controls, HIV repertoires had narrower CDR3 length ranges, and the network structure pointed to an antigen-experienced repertoire that shifted only slightly toward naive after ART. ART initiation was associated with a significant increase in TRB diversity, but diversity stayed significantly below transplant donor controls even after long-term ART. Inferences about post-ART repertoire changes were limited because no data were available on ART adherence, viral resistance or therapy changes.

Recombination connected TRBV25-1 to TRBJ1-2; 9 middle bases align to TRBD1. The source of this sequence is a man between 35 and 55 years old with HIV. Material: unsorted PBMCs, obtained 3 years after starting antiretroviral therapy. This receptor carries the CDR3 CASSDTGGINGYTF. DNA sequence: TGTGCCAGCAGTGACACAGGGGGCATCAATGGCTACACCTTC.